The present entry profiles one T cell receptor beta chain with its context. Its antigen is not identified. Naive CD8 cells, CD45RO-negative and positively selected for CCR7, excluded terminally differentiated effector memory CD45RA+ cells. This record belongs to a study of shared clonotypes between healthy human individuals. Germline CDR1 and CDR2: SEHNR and FQNEAQ (reference sequence). The length of the CDR3 is 16 residues. The ends lost 4 bases at V and 9 bases at J; junction bases unmatched: 9. Methods used by the authors: Junction-only immunoSEQ data arrived without quality scores, meaning filtering differed. Sequencing used immunoSEQ multiplex PCR; TCRdb keeps in-frame clones, though not all of them. V and J calls plus clone size are reproduced from that table; the DNA served to infer D and trimming. The sample comprises hundreds of thousands of clones, roughly 98% of which are singletons, and 0.3% rests with the top ten.

General study points: The study generally estimated greater richness for naive than memory subsets. Unshared clonotypes carried lower generation probabilities than those common to all four donors.

Sequencing used naive CD8+ T cells sorted from blood. The chain joins TRBV7-9 to TRBJ2-1, with 13 bases fitting TRBD2. This receptor was identified in a man between 25 and 39 years old in good health. The CDR3 sequence: CASSYAGTSGVAEQFF. The CDR3 DNA is TGTGCCAGCAGCTATGCCGGGACTAGCGGGGTTGCTGAGCAGTTCTTC.